The rows below give T cell receptor beta chains drawn from one sample of a study of blood T cell repertoires in COVID-19. Generated by immunoSEQ multiplex PCR, the TCRdb table keeps only in-frame clones and is missing some. The profile covers about 58,000 clones, with around 85% appearing a single time and roughly 7.7% taken by the ten largest. Input material: peripheral blood. The receptors originated from an older woman with active COVID-19. CDR3s include the opening cysteine and the closing phenylalanine or tryptophan. D genes are given only for firm matches. Only some rows state a clone size, as once, few, many or a class for expanded clones.

J,D,V,size,length,DNA,CDR3
TRBJ2-3,TRBD1,TRBV7-9,.,17,TGTGCCAGCAGCTCGCACCGACAGGGGGCAGGGACAGATACGCAGTATTTT,CASSSHRQGAGTDTQYF
TRBJ2-2,TRBD2,TRBV13,.,15,TGTGCCAGCAGCGGAGGACTAGCGGATACCGGGGAGCTGTTTTTT,CASSGGLADTGELFF
TRBJ2-1,.,TRBV3-1/TRBV3-2,.,19,TGTGCCAGCAGCTCACCCGCATATGACATACAGAGCTCCTACAATGAGCAGTTCTTC,CASSSPAYDIQSSYNEQFF
TRBJ2-7,TRBD1,TRBV30,.,13,TGTGCCTGGCAGCGACAGGGGGCCTACGAGCAGTACTTC,CAWQRQGAYEQYF
TRBJ1-6,TRBD1,TRBV7-9,.,15,TGTGCCAGCAGCCCCGGCAGGGGGCGCGAATCACCCCTCCACTTT,CASSPGRGRESPLHF
TRBJ1-6,.,TRBV11-2,.,15,TGTGCCAGCAGCTTTATGGGCACAGATGGATCACCCCTCCACTTT,CASSFMGTDGSPLHF
TRBJ1-1,TRBD1,TRBV25-1,.,15,TGTGCCAGCAGTCCGCAGACAGGGTTTTTGACTGAAGCTTTCTTT,CASSPQTGFLTEAFF
TRBJ2-7,TRBD1,TRBV5-1,.,15,TGCGCCAGCAGCTTTGCCCCGGGACAGGGCTACGAGCAGTACTTC,CASSFAPGQGYEQYF
TRBJ1-2,TRBD1,TRBV5-6,.,13,TGTGCCAGCAGCTCACAGGGGACCTATGGCTACACCTTC,CASSSQGTYGYTF
TRBJ2-1,TRBD2,TRBV10-3,.,16,TGTGCCATCAGTCCAGGAGGGACTAGCGGGAGTGGAGAGCAGTTCTTC,CAISPGGTSGSGEQFF
TRBJ1-1,TRBD1,TRBV10-1,once,17,TGCGCCAGCAGGCGGACAGGGGGAAGGAGTAGGAACACTGAAGCTTTCTTT,CASRRTGGRSRNTEAFF
TRBJ1-5,.,TRBV28,.,15,TGTGCCAGCAGTCCCCCGGGGGAGGGCAATCAGCCCCAGCATTTT,CASSPPGEGNQPQHF
TRBJ1-2,.,TRBV27,.,14,TGTGCCAGCAGTTTATCAAACAGAAACTATGGCTACACCTTC,CASSLSNRNYGYTF
TRBJ1-1,TRBD1,TRBV27,.,13,TGTGCCAGCAGTTTATCGGGCAGGGGGGAAGCTTTCTTT,CASSLSGRGEAFF
TRBJ1-2,.,TRBV27,.,14,TGTGCCAGCAGTTTAGGTGGCAGGGTTAGTGGCTACACCTTC,CASSLGGRVSGYTF
TRBJ1-2,.,TRBV2,.,15,TGTGCCAGCAGTCTATTCTCAGCGGCCGATTATGGCTACACCTTC,CASSLFSAADYGYTF
TRBJ2-3,TRBD2,TRBV28,.,15,TGTGCCAGCAGTTGGAGCGGGATTCGGACAGATACGCAGTATTTT,CASSWSGIRTDTQYF
TRBJ2-7,.,TRBV19,.,14,TGTGCCAGTAGTATGGTGGCCGGGGCCTACGAGCAGTACTTC,CASSMVAGAYEQYF
TRBJ1-1,.,TRBV6-5,.,14,TGTGCCAGCAGTTACCTAAAAACGAGCACTGAAGCTTTCTTT,CASSYLKTSTEAFF
TRBJ2-6,.,TRBV19,.,20,TGTGCCAGTAGAGGGGTGGGTCGGGTCTCGCAATTCTCTGGGGCCAACGTCCTGACTTTC,CASRGVGRVSQFSGANVLTF
TRBJ2-1,TRBD2,TRBV27,.,16,TGTGCCAGCAGAATATTGACTAGCGGGAAGAAAAATGAGCAGTTCTTC,CASRILTSGKKNEQFF
TRBJ2-7,.,TRBV5-4,.,14,TGTGCCAGCAGCTCATATGATGGAGTCTACGAGCAGTACTTC,CASSSYDGVYEQYF
TRBJ1-1,.,TRBV7-9,.,12,TGTGCCAGCCGGGAGGATAGAGCTGAAGCTTTCTTT,CASREDRAEAFF
TRBJ2-3,.,TRBV7-3,once,16,TGTGCCAGCAGCTTATGGGCCAGCGGAAACACAGATACGCAGTATTTT,CASSLWASGNTDTQYF
TRBJ2-5,TRBD2,TRBV5-4,.,16,TGTGCCAGCAGCACTCCCGGGACTAGCGAGAAAGAGACCCAGTACTTC,CASSTPGTSEKETQYF
TRBJ1-2,TRBD1,TRBV7-8,.,16,TGTGCCAGCAGCTTAGAACCCGGGGCAGGGGGAGATGGCTACACCTTC,CASSLEPGAGGDGYTF
TRBJ2-2,TRBD2,TRBV28,.,16,TGTGCCAGCAGTTTGGGGACTAGCGGAAGTTCCGGGGAGCTGTTTTTT,CASSLGTSGSSGELFF
TRBJ1-2,TRBD1,TRBV15,.,15,TGTGCCACCAGCAGAGATGGGACAGGGGGTCGGGGCTACACCTTC,CATSRDGTGGRGYTF
TRBJ2-7,TRBD1,TRBV27,.,15,TGTGCCAGCAGTTTAGTACGGGACAGGGACCACGAGCAGTACTTC,CASSLVRDRDHEQYF
TRBJ1-1,TRBD1,TRBV13,.,17,TGTGCCAGCAGCTTAGGCGGGACAGGGGTTATCACTACTGAAGCTTTCTTT,CASSLGGTGVITTEAFF
TRBJ2-3,TRBD2,TRBV7-3,once,14,TGTGCCAGCAGCTGGACTAGCGGGAGTGGTACGCAGTATTTT,CASSWTSGSGTQYF
TRBJ2-7,.,TRBV3-1/TRBV3-2,.,17,TGTGCCAGCAGCCAGGACCTTGGGGCAGGGTTTGACTACGAGCAGTACTTC,CASSQDLGAGFDYEQYF
TRBJ1-5,.,TRBV28,.,13,TGTGCCAGCATCCAGTGGGGCGATCAGCCCCAGCATTTT,CASIQWGDQPQHF
TRBJ2-2,.,TRBV6-2/TRBV6-3,.,12,TGTGCCAGCAGTTACCGAGGCGGGGAGCTGTTTTTT,CASSYRGGELFF
TRBJ2-1,.,TRBV15,few,15,TGTGCCACCAGCAGAGATCAAGCCTCTTACAATGAGCAGTTCTTC,CATSRDQASYNEQFF
TRBJ2-2,TRBD1,TRBV4-1,.,16,TGCGCCAGCAGCCAGGAGGGACAGGGTAACACCGGGGAGCTGTTTTTT,CASSQEGQGNTGELFF
TRBJ2-3,TRBD2,TRBV2,.,14,TGTGCCAGCGGAGGACTAGCGGCTTCCGATACGCAGTATTTT,CASGGLAASDTQYF
TRBJ1-1,.,TRBV9,.,13,TGTGCCAGCAGCGTAGATCCCCGCACTGAAGCTTTCTTT,CASSVDPRTEAFF
TRBJ1-5,.,TRBV28,few,14,TGTGCCAGCAGTTCGGGGGGGGCTAATCAGCCCCAGCATTTT,CASSSGGANQPQHF
TRBJ2-7,.,TRBV11-2,.,13,TGTGCCAGCAGCTTAACGACTCGCTACGAGCAGTACTTC,CASSLTTRYEQYF
TRBJ1-2,.,TRBV27,.,16,TGTGCCAGGACCCCCGACAGGTACCGGTTTAACTATGGCTACACCTTC,CARTPDRYRFNYGYTF
TRBJ2-1,.,TRBV6-4,.,14,TGTGCCAGCAGTGACCCGCCTCCGAGTAATGAGCAGTTCTTC,CASSDPPPSNEQFF
TRBJ2-7,.,TRBV27,.,12,TGTGCCAGCAGTTCCGCCGGGGGTAGTGAGTACTTC,CASSSAGGSEYF
TRBJ2-7,TRBD2,TRBV28,.,17,TGTGCCAGCAGTACCGGGACTAGCGGGAGGAGTTACTACGAGCAGTACTTC,CASSTGTSGRSYYEQYF
TRBJ1-5,.,TRBV4-1,few,16,TGCGCCAGCAGCCAAGACGTCGGGTGGGGCAATCAGCCCCAGCATTTT,CASSQDVGWGNQPQHF
TRBJ2-6,.,TRBV27,once,16,TGTGCCAGCAGTGCCCGTGAGTACTCTGGGGCCAACGTCCTGACTTTC,CASSAREYSGANVLTF
TRBJ1-5,TRBD1,TRBV28,.,14,TGTGCCAGCAGACTACCGACAGGGCGTCAGCCCCAGCATTTT,CASRLPTGRQPQHF
TRBJ2-1,.,TRBV5-4,.,12,TGTGCCAGCAGGGGTGGGAGCGATGAGCAGTTCTTC,CASRGGSDEQFF